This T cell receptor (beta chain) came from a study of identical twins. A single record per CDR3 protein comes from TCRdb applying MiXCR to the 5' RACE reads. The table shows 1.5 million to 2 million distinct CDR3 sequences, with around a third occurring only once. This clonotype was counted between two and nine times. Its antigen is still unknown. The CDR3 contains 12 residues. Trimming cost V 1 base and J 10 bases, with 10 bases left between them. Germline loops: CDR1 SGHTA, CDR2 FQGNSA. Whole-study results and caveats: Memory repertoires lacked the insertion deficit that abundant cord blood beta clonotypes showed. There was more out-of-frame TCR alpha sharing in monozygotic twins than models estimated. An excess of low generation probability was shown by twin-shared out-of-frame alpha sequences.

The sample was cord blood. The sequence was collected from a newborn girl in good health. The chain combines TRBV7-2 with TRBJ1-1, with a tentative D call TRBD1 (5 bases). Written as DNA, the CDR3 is TGTGCCAGCAGCTTAGTGAGGGGAAGAGCTTTCTTT. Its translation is CASSLVRGRAFF.